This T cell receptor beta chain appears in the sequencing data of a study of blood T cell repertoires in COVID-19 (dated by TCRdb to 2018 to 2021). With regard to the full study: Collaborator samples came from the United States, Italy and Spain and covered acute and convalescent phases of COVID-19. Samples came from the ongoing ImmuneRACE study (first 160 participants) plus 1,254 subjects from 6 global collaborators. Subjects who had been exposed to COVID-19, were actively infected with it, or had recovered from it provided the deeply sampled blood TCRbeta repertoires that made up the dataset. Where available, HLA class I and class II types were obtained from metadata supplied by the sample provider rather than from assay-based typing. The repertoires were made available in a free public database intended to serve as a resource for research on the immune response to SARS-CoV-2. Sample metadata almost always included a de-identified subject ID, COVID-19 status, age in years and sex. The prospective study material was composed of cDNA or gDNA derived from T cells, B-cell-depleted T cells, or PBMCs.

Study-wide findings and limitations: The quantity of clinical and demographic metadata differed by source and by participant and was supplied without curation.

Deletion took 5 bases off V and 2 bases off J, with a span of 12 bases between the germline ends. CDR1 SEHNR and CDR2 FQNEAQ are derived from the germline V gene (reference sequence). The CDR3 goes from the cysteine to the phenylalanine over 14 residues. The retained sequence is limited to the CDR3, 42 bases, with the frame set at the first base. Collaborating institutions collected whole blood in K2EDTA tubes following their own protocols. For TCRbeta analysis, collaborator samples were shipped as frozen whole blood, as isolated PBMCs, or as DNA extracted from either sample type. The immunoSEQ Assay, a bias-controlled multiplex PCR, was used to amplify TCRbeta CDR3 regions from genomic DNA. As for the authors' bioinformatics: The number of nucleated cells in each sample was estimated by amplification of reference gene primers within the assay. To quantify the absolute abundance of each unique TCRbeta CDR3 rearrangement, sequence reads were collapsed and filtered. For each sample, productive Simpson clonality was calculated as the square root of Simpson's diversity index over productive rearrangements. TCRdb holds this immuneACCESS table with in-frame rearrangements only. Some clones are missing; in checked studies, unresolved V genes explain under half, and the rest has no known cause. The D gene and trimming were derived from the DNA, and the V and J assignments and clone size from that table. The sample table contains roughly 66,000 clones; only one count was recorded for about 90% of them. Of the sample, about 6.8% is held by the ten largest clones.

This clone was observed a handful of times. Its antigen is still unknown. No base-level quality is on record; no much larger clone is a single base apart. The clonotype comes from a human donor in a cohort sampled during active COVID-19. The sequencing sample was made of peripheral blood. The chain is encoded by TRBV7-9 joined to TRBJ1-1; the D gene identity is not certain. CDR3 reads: CASSPETVNTEAFF. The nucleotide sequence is TGTGCCAGCAGCCCTGAGACTGTAAACACTGAAGCTTTCTTT.